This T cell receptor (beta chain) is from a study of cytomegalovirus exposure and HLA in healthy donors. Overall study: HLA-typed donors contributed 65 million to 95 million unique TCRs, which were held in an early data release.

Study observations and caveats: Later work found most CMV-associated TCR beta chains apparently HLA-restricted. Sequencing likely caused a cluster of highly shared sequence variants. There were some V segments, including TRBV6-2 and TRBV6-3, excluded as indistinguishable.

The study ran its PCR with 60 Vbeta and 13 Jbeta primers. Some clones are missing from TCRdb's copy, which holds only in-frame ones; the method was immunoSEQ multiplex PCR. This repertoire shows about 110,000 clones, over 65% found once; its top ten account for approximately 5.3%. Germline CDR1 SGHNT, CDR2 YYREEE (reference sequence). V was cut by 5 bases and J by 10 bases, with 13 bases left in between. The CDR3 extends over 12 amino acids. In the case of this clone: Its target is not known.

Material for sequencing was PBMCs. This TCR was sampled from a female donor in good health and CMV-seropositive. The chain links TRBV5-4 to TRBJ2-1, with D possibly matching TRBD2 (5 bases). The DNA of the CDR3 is TGTGCCAGCAGTTGGACTGCCCAAGAGCAGTTCTTC. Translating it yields CASSWTAQEQFF.